This T cell receptor beta chain derives from a study of control samples from healthy donors and cancer patients. TCRdb's table, derived via immunoSEQ multiplex PCR, lists solely in-frame clones and lacks some. Of fewer than 95,000 clones in the sample, just under 85% were seen once. The length of the CDR3 is 10 residues. Germline CDR1 reads MNHEY; CDR2 reads SVGAGI. Between the trimmed V and J ends, which lost 5 bases and 2 bases, there was a span of 0 bases. Material for sequencing was blood. This rearrangement joins TRBV6-5 to TRBJ1-2; no clear D gene. The clonotype was recovered from a man younger than 45 in good health. The CDR3 sequence: CASSNYGYTF. The CDR3 coding sequence is TGTGCCAGCAGTAACTATGGCTACACCTTC.